The entry below describes one T cell receptor beta chain. Germline-derived CDR1 and CDR2 are LGHDT and YNNKEL (reference sequence). The CDR3 runs 15 residues. V lost 1 base, J lost 0 bases, and 7 bases lay in between. This sample is part of a study of blood T cell repertoires in COVID-19. Study background: The United States, Italy and Spain provided the acute and convalescent COVID-19 samples. The cDNA or gDNA used as material had been derived from T cells, B-cell-depleted T cells, or PBMCs.

Per the study methods: The assay estimated nucleated cells by amplifying reference gene primers. Sequenced by immunoSEQ multiplex PCR; TCRdb stores in-frame clones only, minus some. That table gives V, J and clone size, and the DNA gave D and trimming. Among roughly 120,000 clones listed, around 90% were seen once. This chain uses TRBV3-1 (or the pseudogene TRBV3-2) with TRBJ2-1, with D unclear. This TCR came from a man aged 55 to 70 with COVID-19, enrolled during active disease. Material: peripheral blood. CDR3 in DNA: TGTGCCAGCAGCCAAGGTGGGCCCTCCTACAATGAGCAGTTCTTC. Protein product: CASSQGGPSYNEQFF.